This T cell receptor (beta chain) came from a study of T cell responses to AZD1222 COVID-19 vaccine. To note about this clone: Its specificity is unknown.

The germline V gene has CDR1 WNHNN and CDR2 SYGVQD (reference sequence). V shed 6 bases, J shed 3 bases, and the junction held 5 bases outside the gene matches. This CDR3 spans 14 amino acids. Study-wide findings and caveats: Only after the peak T cell response were repertoires sampled. White British people made up most donors, females outnumbered males, and clonal diversity was possibly underestimated.

Profiled with immunoSEQ multiplex PCR; TCRdb holds only in-frame clones, not every one. The table includes tens of thousands of clones, roughly 89% detected once. The TCR comes from an adult who received the AZD1222 COVID-19 vaccine. J is TRBJ1-5 and V is TRBV10-1, with 7 positions matching TRBD1. Here the sequenced sample was peripheral blood, taken 28 days after the second AZD1222 dose. The DNA of the CDR3 is TGCGCCAGCAGGCGCAGGGGGGACAATCAGCCCCAGCATTTT. It yields the protein CASRRRGDNQPQHF.